The present T cell receptor beta chain was sequenced within a study of CD8 T cells in ankylosing spondylitis. Whole-study findings and limits: Blood from ankylosing spondylitis patients appeared to carry a characteristic roughly eight-variant TCR beta motif. From matched ankylosing spondylitis synovial fluid, disease-linked clones were reportedly recovered at significantly enriched levels. Disease-associated clonotypes exhibited CD8+ identity and were relatively infrequent in peripheral blood.

The CDR3 consists of 12 residues. Germline V gene sequence: CDR1 DFQATT, CDR2 SNEGSKA (reference sequence). As the method for making TCR beta libraries, quantitative 5'-RACE with molecular barcodes was used. One entry per CDR3 protein results from TCRdb running MiXCR on the 5' RACE reads. The top ten hold about 0.5% of the sample, which has 700,000 to 850,000 distinct CDR3 sequences, about an eighth seen once. This clonotype was seen a few times. What it recognizes is unknown. The rearrangement joins TRBV20-1 to TRBJ2-3; no clear D. This receptor was obtained from a male donor with ankylosing spondylitis. The sample consisted of blood, either unsorted or a sorted T cell fraction (not recorded which). The CDR3, as DNA: TGCAGCCCGGACCTGGACACAGATACGCAGTATTTT. The encoded protein is CSPDLDTDTQYF.